This entry lists 18 T cell receptor beta chains sequenced from one sample in a study of blood T cell repertoires in COVID-19. This table comes from immunoSEQ multiplex PCR, and its TCRdb copy is limited to in-frame clones, with some not included. The table includes 55,000 to 75,000 clones, roughly 80% detected once. The sample consisted of peripheral blood. The receptor set was obtained from a man aged 65 to 85 who had recovered from COVID-19.

The V call is TRBV3-1 (or the pseudogene TRBV3-2), the J call TRBJ1-6; 9 bases are shared with TRBD1. This CDR3 is 17 amino acids long. Germline V gene lookup returns CDR1 LGHDT and CDR2 YNNKEL (reference sequence). V shed 0 bases and J 6 bases; nucleotides not matched to a gene: 6. CDR3 in DNA: TGTGCCAGCAGCCAAGATTGGGACAGGGTAAGTAATTCACCCCTCCACTTT. The encoded protein is CASSQDWDRVSNSPLHF.

The V gene is TRBV28, the J gene TRBJ1-3; maybe TRBD1 (5 bases). The CDR3 spans 14 residues. Germline values: CDR1 MDHEN, CDR2 SYDVKM. Trimming took off 6 bases at V and 4 bases at J, with 13 bases between the two ends. The chain's CDR3 is CASSFFDRGNTIYF. In DNA, the CDR3 is TGTGCCAGCAGCTTCTTTGACAGAGGAAACACCATATATTTT.

The V and J genes are TRBV19 and TRBJ2-3, with a possible D match to TRBD2 (5 bases). With 10 bases removed from V and 8 bases from J, the gap between germline ends came to 13 bases. CDR1 LNHDA and CDR2 SQIVND come from the germline V gene (reference sequence). CDR3 length: 11 amino acids. CDR3 nucleotide sequence: TGTGCCACAGAGGGCCTGGCTACGCAGTATTTT. It translates to CATEGLATQYF. The whole variable domain, remainder taken from reference TRBV19 and TRBJ2-3, is DGGITQSPKYLFRKEGQNVTLSCEQNLNHDAMYWYRQDPGQGLRLIYYSQIVNDFQKGDIAEGYSVSREKKESFPLTVTSAQKNPTAFYLCATEGLATQYFGPGTRLTVL.

The sample holds one count of this clone. The chain is built from TRBV5-4 and TRBJ2-2, with 7 bases fitting TRBD1. Germline lookup yields CDR1 SGHNT and CDR2 YYREEE (reference sequence). With 0 bases clipped from V and 1 base from J, the junction kept 9 bases outside the gene matches. The CDR3 is made up of 18 amino acids. In nucleotides, the CDR3 is TGTGCCAGCAGCTTGGAGGGACAGCCAGAAATGAACACCGGGGAGCTGTTTTTT. Amino acid sequence: CASSLEGQPEMNTGELFF.

This rearrangement joins TRBV14 to TRBJ2-1, with TRBD2 identical over 11 bases. The V and J ends lost 1 base and 12 bases, in that order; junction bases with no gene match: 11. CDR1 SGHDN and CDR2 FVKESK come from the germline V gene. CDR3 size: 16 residues. CDR3 sequence: CASSQGSGLAGYLQFF. The CDR3 nucleotides read TGTGCCAGCAGCCAAGGATCCGGACTAGCGGGTTATTTGCAGTTCTTC. Combining the CDR3 with reference TRBV14 and TRBJ2-1 gives the whole variable domain EAGVTQFPSHSVIEKGQTVTLRCDPISGHDNLYWYRRVMGKEIKFLLHFVKESKQDESGMPNNRFLAERTGGTYSTLKVQPAELEDSGVYFCASSQGSGLAGYLQFFGPGTRLTVL.

The CDR3 sequence: CASSQSVLAGRQQRETQYF. The CDR3 DNA sequence: TGCGCCAGCAGCCAAAGCGTGCTAGCGGGGAGACAGCAGAGAGAGACCCAGTACTTC. V and J are TRBV4-1 and TRBJ2-5, with 9 bases lining up with TRBD2. CDR3 length: 19 residues. V lost 2 bases, J lost 4 bases, and 17 bases stayed unmatched. Germline V gene sequence: CDR1 MGHRA, CDR2 YSYEKL.

The chain links TRBV6-5 to TRBJ2-7, with 11 bases identical to TRBD1. This CDR3 is built from 14 residues. The germline CDR1 and CDR2 sequences are MNHEY and SVGAGI. Losses at the gene ends were 8 bases for V and 0 bases for J; bases not matched to a gene: 3. The CDR3 protein is CASGQGASSYEQYF. The CDR3 nucleotides are TGTGCCAGCGGACAGGGGGCAAGCTCCTACGAGCAGTACTTC.

The chain couples TRBV18 to TRBJ2-7; unclear D gene. The CDR3 has 14 amino acids. The germline V gene has CDR1 KGHSH and CDR2 LQKENI. V was pared by 2 bases and J by 6 bases, with 14 bases between. Here the CDR3 DNA reads TGTGCCAGCTCACCAGTGGGCGTAGAACTCGAGCAGTACTTC. Protein product: CASSPVGVELEQYF.

The gene calls are TRBV7-8 and TRBJ1-5; D is undetermined. This CDR3 spans 16 amino acids. The V gene lost 0 bases and the J gene lost 0 bases, with 9 bases spanning the gap. The V gene's germline CDR1 is SGHVS and CDR2 FQNEAQ. The CDR3 DNA reads TGTGCCAGCAGCTTAGCGCGCTTCCGTAGCAATCAGCCCCAGCATTTT. It specifies CASSLARFRSNQPQHF. Full variable domain (rest looked up from reference TRBV7-8 and TRBJ1-5): GAGVSQSPRYKVAKRGQDVALRCDPISGHVSLFWYQQALGQGPEFLTYFQNEAQLDKSGLPSDRFFAERPEGSVSTLKIQRTQQEDSAVYLCASSLARFRSNQPQHFGDGTRLSIL.

The gene calls are TRBV6-1 and TRBJ1-2; 9 bases line up with TRBD1. The CDR3 length is 14 residues. The junction had 3 bases not matched to a gene; V was cut back by 3 bases and J by 4 bases. Germline CDR1 MNHNS, CDR2 SASEGT. This CDR3 reads CASSDSGQGYGYTF. As DNA, the CDR3 is TGTGCCAGCAGTGATTCGGGACAGGGCTATGGCTACACCTTC.

The V gene is TRBV3-1 (or the pseudogene TRBV3-2), the J gene TRBJ1-6; no firm D call. V was trimmed by 1 base and J by 7 bases, leaving 17 bases between them. CDR3 size: 17 residues. Germline V CDR1 and CDR2: LGHDT, YNNKEL (reference sequence). CDR3 DNA sequence: TGTGCCAGCAGCCAAGGGATTTCGGGGTCGCTAAATTCACCCCTCCACTTT. This codes for CASSQGISGSLNSPLHF.

The chain has TRBV30 and TRBJ2-7, with D possibly TRBD1 on 7 matching bases. V was pared by 8 bases and J by 3 bases, with 23 bases between. Per germline, CDR1 GTSNPN and CDR2 SVGIG (reference sequence). The CDR3 loop spans 15 amino acids. CDR3 sequence reads: CAHGRGGGRFYEQYF. Written as DNA, the CDR3 is TGTGCCCACGGGAGAGGGGGCGGTCGATTCTACGAGCAGTACTTC.

This chain connects TRBV4-2 to TRBJ2-2; 8 bases map to TRBD1. From germline, CDR1 is LGHNA and CDR2 YNFKEQ. This CDR3 comprises 18 residues. The junction had 11 bases not matched to a gene; V was cut back by 4 bases and J by 1 base. CDR3 residues: CASSLGQGAHKNTGELFF. The CDR3 nucleotides read TGTGCCAGCAGCCTTGGACAGGGCGCGCACAAGAACACCGGGGAGCTGTTTTTT.

This chain connects TRBV2 to TRBJ1-5, with D perhaps TRBD1 (6 bases). The CDR3 is 15 amino acids. Trimming pared 5 bases from V and 1 base from J, leaving 12 bases between. Germline CDR1 is SNHLY and CDR2 is FYNNEI. The CDR3: CASSYGQPSNQPQHF. CDR3 coding DNA: TGTGCCAGCAGTTATGGACAGCCAAGCAATCAGCCCCAGCATTTT.

The rearrangement joins TRBV3-1 (or the pseudogene TRBV3-2) to TRBJ2-6; 9 nucleotides line up with TRBD1. CDR3 length: 18 residues. V lost 4 bases, J lost 0 bases, and 7 bases stayed unmatched. Germline CDR1 reads LGHDT; CDR2 reads YNNKEL (reference sequence). CDR3 sequence reads: CASSRGTGRSSGANVLTF. CDR3 DNA: TGTGCCAGCAGCCGAGGGACAGGGAGAAGCTCTGGGGCCAACGTCCTGACTTTC.

The chain uses TRBV19 and TRBJ2-7, with D unclear. The CDR3 totals 13 residues. Germline-derived CDR1 and CDR2 are LNHDA and SQIVND (reference sequence). V gave up 1 base and J gave up 1 base, with 5 bases separating them. The CDR3 reads CASSIGASYEQYF. CDR3 in DNA: TGTGCCAGTAGTATAGGAGCATCCTACGAGCAGTACTTC.

V usage is TRBV7-9 and J usage is TRBJ2-5, with TRBD2 matching 7 bases. The ends lost 2 bases at V and 5 bases at J; junction bases unmatched: 14. Germline assignment: CDR1 SEHNR and CDR2 FQNEAQ (reference sequence). The CDR3 length is 17 residues. For the CDR3, the DNA is TGTGCCAGCAGCTTACGGATGGCTAGCGGCCAGAGGGAGACCCAGTACTTC. It is translated as CASSLRMASGQRETQYF.

This clone was recorded only once. CDR3 in DNA: TGTGCCAGTAGTAGCCAAGGCGGTCCCTACGAGCAGTACTTC. Its translation is CASSSQGGPYEQYF. V and J are TRBV19 and TRBJ2-7; D is unclear. Per germline, CDR1 LNHDA and CDR2 SQIVND (reference sequence). The ends were cut back, 4 bases at V and 2 bases at J, with 12 bases in the middle. The CDR3 is 14 amino acids.